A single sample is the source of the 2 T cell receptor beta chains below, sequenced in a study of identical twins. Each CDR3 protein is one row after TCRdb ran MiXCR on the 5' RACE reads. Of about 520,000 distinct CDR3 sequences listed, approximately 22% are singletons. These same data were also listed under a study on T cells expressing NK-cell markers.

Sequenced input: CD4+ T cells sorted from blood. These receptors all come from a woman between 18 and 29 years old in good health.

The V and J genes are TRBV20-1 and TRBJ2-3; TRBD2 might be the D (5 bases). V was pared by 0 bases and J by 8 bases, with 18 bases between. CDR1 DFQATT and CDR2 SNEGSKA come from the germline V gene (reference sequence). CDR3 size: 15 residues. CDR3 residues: CSARDVASPKVTQYF. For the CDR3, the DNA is TGCAGTGCTAGAGATGTGGCTAGCCCGAAGGTTACGCAGTATTTT.

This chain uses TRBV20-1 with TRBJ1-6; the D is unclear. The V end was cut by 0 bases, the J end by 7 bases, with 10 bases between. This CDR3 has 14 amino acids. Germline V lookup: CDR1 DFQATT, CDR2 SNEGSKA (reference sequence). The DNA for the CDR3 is TGCAGTGCTAGAGAGGGAGAACTAAATTCACCCCTCCACTTT. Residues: CSAREGELNSPLHF.